This TCR beta chain is from a study of post-analysis software for immune sequencing data (dated by TCRdb to the mid-2010s). Some background on the complete study: Disease courses on record covered relapsing-remitting, secondary progressive and progressive-relapsing multiple sclerosis, though some patients had no subtype annotation. Patient repertoires were compared against roughly 12 previously published healthy control repertoires from donors aged roughly 6 to 26 years. A subset of samples was prepared in parallel using single-end sample barcoding, then pooled and co-amplified after Illumina adapter ligation.

TCR beta repertoires were profiled from peripheral blood of some 13 young patients with multiple sclerosis to demonstrate the VDJtools post-analysis software. The multiple sclerosis patients were children and adolescents between about 6 and 16 years of age. Broad study findings and their caveats: Direct clustering with F measure revealed strong co-clustering of samples prepared in the same batch, which led to a batch-effect correction. The control group was slightly older than the multiple sclerosis patient group. Compared with controls, multiple sclerosis patients had significantly lower normalized Chao1 diversity, a finding suggesting substantial peripheral T-cell clonal expansion.

To prepare the library, PCR was applied. The run used an Illumina HiSeq 2500. To reduce PCR and sequencing biases, unique molecular identifiers were built into the TCR beta cDNA libraries. Approximately 500,000 cDNA molecules were obtained per 1 to 10 million input T cells, so each molecule approximated one T cell. Patient libraries were prepared and sequenced with the same protocol used for the earlier healthy control dataset. Within a given batch, samples were prepared together, multiplexed and sequenced on the same HiSeq lane. The source study handled its data this way. MIGEC was used to process the raw barcoded reads, and molecular identifier groups with only a single read were discarded before consensus assembly and CDR3 extraction. VDJtools was used for post-analysis of the clonotype tables, with diversity normalized by down-sampling every dataset to the smallest sample size. To correct batch-related cross-sample contamination, repertoire overlap clustering matched CDR3 amino acid sequences but not nucleotide sequences. The public reads were reprocessed in TCRdb via fastp at Q25 and MiXCR, keeping in-frame beta chains. Rows with a matching CDR3 protein are joined into one entry that keeps the most common DNA and genes. Clone size and V and J calls follow TCRdb, not the original study. Here the sample has hundreds of thousands of distinct CDR3 sequences; roughly two fifths occur a single time. Roughly 1.7% of the sample goes to the ten largest clones.

A note on this clonotype: The antigen it binds to is not known. No per-base quality is available; no much larger clone lies one base away.

The sample taken for sequencing was blood. The receptor's source is a girl between 10 and 17 years old with multiple sclerosis.

The CDR3 protein: CASTAGGEQYF. The nucleotide sequence reads TGTGCCAGCACCGCCGGGGGGGAGCAGTACTTC. The chain employs TRBV6-5 and TRBJ2-7, with 7 bases aligning to TRBD2. The CDR3 holds 11 amino acids from the cysteine to the phenylalanine. Of all the DNA, just the CDR3 is kept, 33 bases in frame from base 1. At the junction V is shortened by 7 bases and J by 7 bases; bases outside the gene matches: 4. In the germline V gene, CDR1 corresponds to MNHEY and CDR2 to SVGAGI.